This is a list of T cell receptor beta chains from one sample in a study of T cell responses to AZD1222 COVID-19 vaccine. Method: immunoSEQ multiplex PCR; TCRdb's copy keeps in-frame clones and lacks some. The sample holds 130,000 or so clones; around 84% are singletons and the top ten take about 12%. The input for sequencing was peripheral blood, taken on day 0 of AZD1222 vaccination. The receptors originated from an adult in good health. Both conserved end residues are part of each CDR3. A D gene is named only where the DNA matches it firmly. The listing skips clone size in some rows; elsewhere it reads once, few, many or a size class.

cdr3_length	v_call	clone_size	j_call	d_call	cdr3_nt	cdr3_aa
14	TRBV29-1	.	TRBJ2-7	.	TGCAGCGTTGAAGAGGGAGGCAGACCCCGCGAGCAGTACTTC	CSVEEGGRPREQYF
13	TRBV24-1	.	TRBJ2-1	TRBD2	TGTGCCACCAGTGGGACTAGTGCGAATGAGCAGTTCTTC	CATSGTSANEQFF
12	TRBV27	.	TRBJ2-7	.	TGTGCCAGCCCCGGACTCAACTACGAGCAGTACTTC	CASPGLNYEQYF
14	TRBV6-2/TRBV6-3	.	TRBJ1-2	TRBD1	TGTGCCAGCAGTTACGAGGGGACAGTGTATGGCTACACCTTC	CASSYEGTVYGYTF
15	TRBV6-5	.	TRBJ2-2	.	TGTGCCAGCAGTTACGCCCGGGGAAACACCGGGGAGCTGTTTTTT	CASSYARGNTGELFF
14	TRBV21-1	.	TRBJ1-5	.	TGTGCCAGCACAAGGGGGCCAGTGGATCAGCCCCAGCATTTT	CASTRGPVDQPQHF
15	TRBV18	.	TRBJ1-5	.	TGTGCCAGCTCACCACGGGGCGGGCTCAATCAGCCCCAGCATTTT	CASSPRGGLNQPQHF
15	TRBV28	.	TRBJ2-1	.	TGTGCCAGCAGTTTACAGCGGTTTACCTACAATGAGCAGTTCTTC	CASSLQRFTYNEQFF
14	TRBV27	.	TRBJ2-7	TRBD1	TGTGCCAGCAGTTTAGGGACAGGAATCTACGAGCAGTACTTC	CASSLGTGIYEQYF
16	TRBV7-9	.	TRBJ1-5	TRBD1	TGTGCCAGCAGCTTAGGGTCGACAGGGAACAATCAGCCCCAGCATTTT	CASSLGSTGNNQPQHF
18	TRBV13	.	TRBJ2-1	TRBD1	TGTGCCAGCAGCCCAGAACCGGGACAGGGGGGGCTATACAATGAGCAGTTCTTC	CASSPEPGQGGLYNEQFF
14	TRBV30	.	TRBJ1-2	TRBD1	TGTGCCTGGAACCGGGACAGGGTGGGCTATGGCTACACCTTC	CAWNRDRVGYGYTF
14	TRBV6-2/TRBV6-3	.	TRBJ2-1	.	TGTGCCAGCACCCCCACCGGGGAGTACAATGAGCAGTTCTTC	CASTPTGEYNEQFF
11	TRBV6-5	.	TRBJ2-1	TRBD2	TGTGCCAGCAGTCGGGAGGGTGAGCAGTTCTTC	CASSREGEQFF
13	TRBV18	.	TRBJ1-1	.	TGTGCCAGCTCACCTCCACTCGGGAGTGGAGCTTTCTTT	CASSPPLGSGAFF
14	TRBV10-2	.	TRBJ2-5	.	TGCGCCAGCAGTGAGCGCGGGGCGTCTGAGACCCAGTACTTC	CASSERGASETQYF
17	TRBV9	.	TRBJ1-6	.	TGTGCCAGCAGCGCGTCACTCAGGGGCGACTTTGATTCACCCCTCCACTTT	CASSASLRGDFDSPLHF
14	TRBV11-2	.	TRBJ1-1	TRBD1	TGTGCCAGCAGACCGGGACAGGGGAACACTGAAGCTTTCTTT	CASRPGQGNTEAFF
16	TRBV6-2/TRBV6-3	.	TRBJ2-7	.	TGTGCCAGCAGTTACTCGATCGCGCGGATTCCCTACGAGCAGTACTTC	CASSYSIARIPYEQYF
15	TRBV3-1/TRBV3-2	.	TRBJ1-3	.	TGTGCCAGCAGCCAAGATAAGGTAGCTGGAAACACCATATATTTT	CASSQDKVAGNTIYF
13	TRBV10-3	.	TRBJ1-1	.	TGTGCCATCAGTGAGCCTTTGTCGGATGAAGCTTTCTTT	CAISEPLSDEAFF
13	TRBV18	.	TRBJ1-2	.	TGTGCCAGCTCCGAAGGACGGAACTATGGCTACACCTTC	CASSEGRNYGYTF
14	TRBV28	.	TRBJ2-7	TRBD2	TGTGCCAGCAGTAGCGGGAGAACCTCCTACGAGCAGTACTTC	CASSSGRTSYEQYF
12	TRBV19	few	TRBJ1-1	.	TGTGCCAGTAAGGGAGGTGGGACTGAAGCTTTCTTT	CASKGGGTEAFF
14	TRBV19	.	TRBJ1-1	TRBD1	TGTGCCAGTAGTATCACAGGGGCGGACACTGAAGCTTTCTTT	CASSITGADTEAFF
17	TRBV6-1	.	TRBJ2-2	.	TGTGCCAGCAGTGAACTTGGGGGCCGGTGGTACACCGGGGAGCTGTTTTTT	CASSELGGRWYTGELFF
15	TRBV9	once	TRBJ1-5	.	TGTGCCAGCAGCGTAGAGGGGGGCTCCAATCAGCCCCAGCATTTT	CASSVEGGSNQPQHF
13	TRBV19	.	TRBJ1-4	.	TGTGCCACCTGTGAAGGGGCAGGGGAAAAACTGTTTTTT	CATCEGAGEKLFF
15	TRBV4-3	.	TRBJ1-2	.	TGCGCCAGCAGCCAAACCCCCAGGGCTGACTATGGCTACACCTTC	CASSQTPRADYGYTF
15	TRBV3-1/TRBV3-2	.	TRBJ2-3	TRBD2	TGTGCCAGCAGCCCTACTAGCGGGAGCACAGATACGCAGTATTTT	CASSPTSGSTDTQYF
15	TRBV7-3	.	TRBJ2-1	TRBD2	TGTGCCAGCAGCTTAACTAGCGGGAATTACAATGAGCAGTTCTTC	CASSLTSGNYNEQFF
12	TRBV6-5	.	TRBJ2-7	.	TGTGCCAGCACCGGCGTAACCTACGAGCAGTACTTC	CASTGVTYEQYF
14	TRBV6-5	once	TRBJ2-1	TRBD2	TGTGCCAGCAGTTCTCTAGCGGTTTACAATGAGCAGTTCTTC	CASSSLAVYNEQFF
14	TRBV27	.	TRBJ1-1	.	TGTGCCAGCGCAAAGGACGGAATTAACACTGAAGCTTTCTTT	CASAKDGINTEAFF
14	TRBV5-1	.	TRBJ1-1	.	TGCGCCAGCAGCTTGCGGGGGGAGAACACTGAAGCTTTCTTT	CASSLRGENTEAFF
15	TRBV7-2	once	TRBJ1-4	.	TGTGCCAGCAGTGAGCCGGCCCAGGGGCAAGAAAAACTGTTTTTT	CASSEPAQGQEKLFF
14	TRBV3-1/TRBV3-2	.	TRBJ1-1	.	TGTGCCAGCAGCCAAGCACAGCCGAACACTGAAGCTTTCTTT	CASSQAQPNTEAFF
16	TRBV6-1	.	TRBJ2-1	TRBD1	TGTGCCAGCAGTGAAAGCCGACAGGGGTGGTACAATGAGCAGTTCTTC	CASSESRQGWYNEQFF
15	TRBV6-5	.	TRBJ2-1	TRBD2	TGTGCCAGCAGTTACTCCGGGACTAACAACAATGAGCAGTTCTTC	CASSYSGTNNNEQFF
16	TRBV6-2/TRBV6-3	.	TRBJ1-6	.	TGTGCCAGCAGTTACCCATTCCGGGACTTTAAGTCACCCCTCCACTTT	CASSYPFRDFKSPLHF
16	TRBV10-3	.	TRBJ2-2	.	TGTGCCATCAGCGCTAGGGACCGCCCGAACACCGGGGAGCTGTTTTTT	CAISARDRPNTGELFF
14	TRBV18	.	TRBJ2-5	.	TGTGCCAGCTCCTCTATAGGGTCCGAGGAGACCCAGTACTTC	CASSSIGSEETQYF
13	TRBV27	.	TRBJ1-2	.	TGTGCCAGCAGTATTGGGATAGGCTATGGCTACACCTTC	CASSIGIGYGYTF
16	TRBV4-1	.	TRBJ2-3	TRBD2	TGCGCCAGCAGCCAAGAGCCGGTGGGGGGGAGCGATACGCAGTATTTT	CASSQEPVGGSDTQYF
19	TRBV14	.	TRBJ1-6	.	TGTGCCAGCAGCCAAGATTTGGTGAGGGACCCGGGATATCATTCACCCCTCCACTTT	CASSQDLVRDPGYHSPLHF
16	TRBV4-2	once	TRBJ1-5	.	TGTGCCAGCAGCCAAGAATTTAGGGTGCTCAATCAGCCCCAGCATTTT	CASSQEFRVLNQPQHF
15	TRBV19	.	TRBJ2-2	.	TGTGCCAGTAAAACAGGAGGGTTGGCCACCGGGGAGCTGTTTTTT	CASKTGGLATGELFF
15	TRBV5-1	.	TRBJ2-7	TRBD1	TGCGCCAGCAGCCGCGGGGACAGGGCATCCGACGAGCAGTACTTC	CASSRGDRASDEQYF
15	TRBV5-1	.	TRBJ1-1	TRBD1	TGCGCCAGCAGTAGGGGACAGCCCGGGAACACTGAAGCTTTCTTT	CASSRGQPGNTEAFF
13	TRBV29-1	.	TRBJ1-2	TRBD1	TGCAGCGTTGCACCGGGACAGGGTGTTGGCTACACCTTC	CSVAPGQGVGYTF
16	TRBV27	.	TRBJ1-1	TRBD1	TGTGCCAGCAGTCCGGGACAGGGTTTTAAGAACACTGAAGCTTTCTTT	CASSPGQGFKNTEAFF